The 26 T cell receptor beta chains below all came from one sample that was sequenced in a study of blood T cell repertoires in COVID-19. Here immunoSEQ multiplex PCR was the method, and the copy in TCRdb shows in-frame clones only, minus some. Of some 250,000 clones in the sample, 80% to 85% are singletons; the top ten hold roughly 27%. The sequenced material came from peripheral blood. Receptors were obtained from a man in his forties or fifties with acute or convalescent COVID-19.

The genes are TRBV2 and TRBJ1-1, with D possibly matching TRBD1 (5 bases). Germline loops: CDR1 SNHLY, CDR2 FYNNEI. Trimming removed 7 bases from V and 7 bases from J, with 19 bases in between. The length of the CDR3 is 14 residues. CDR3 coding DNA: TGTGCCAGCACCCCCGTGGGGACGCGGGATGAAGCTTTCTTT. Amino acids: CASTPVGTRDEAFF.

J is TRBJ2-1 and V is TRBV6-1; D remains unclear. Germline V gene data show CDR1 as MNHNS and CDR2 as SASEGT. The CDR3 length is 16 residues. Trimming took off 2 bases at V and 0 bases at J, with 11 bases between the two ends. The CDR3 reads CASSEFEQSSYNEQFF. As DNA, the CDR3 is TGTGCCAGCAGTGAATTCGAACAGAGCTCCTACAATGAGCAGTTCTTC.

This clone has only a few counts. V usage is TRBV5-5 and J usage is TRBJ1-1; D uncertain. Germline values: CDR1 SGHKS, CDR2 YYEKEE (reference sequence). This CDR3 comprises 13 residues. Trimming cost V 0 bases and J 1 base, with 4 bases left between them. The CDR3, as DNA: TGTGCCAGCAGCTTGGTGGCGAACACTGAAGCTTTCTTT. Protein: CASSLVANTEAFF.

The rearrangement links TRBV6-4 to TRBJ1-2, with D possibly matching TRBD1 (6 bases). The germline V gene encodes CDR1 MRHNA and CDR2 SNTAGT. The CDR3 spans 17 residues. Trimming pared 5 bases from V and 4 bases from J, leaving 23 bases between. CDR3 coding DNA: TGTGCCAGCAGTACCCCACCGCACCGACAGGTCTGCTATGGCTACACCTTC. Encoded protein: CASSTPPHRQVCYGYTF.

V usage is TRBV19 and J usage is TRBJ1-3, with D unclear. This CDR3 is 12 amino acids long. With 10 bases removed from V and 7 bases from J, the gap between germline ends came to 14 bases. CDR1 and CDR2 (germline): LNHDA, SQIVND (reference sequence). In nucleotides, the CDR3 is TGTGCCACCTCGGAGAGGGCTAACACCATATATTTT. Protein: CATSERANTIYF. The variable domain in full, completed from reference TRBV19 and TRBJ1-3, reads DGGITQSPKYLFRKEGQNVTLSCEQNLNHDAMYWYRQDPGQGLRLIYYSQIVNDFQKGDIAEGYSVSREKKESFPLTVTSAQKNPTAFYLCATSERANTIYFGEGSWLTVV.

J is TRBJ2-1 and V is TRBV19, with 7 bases that match TRBD2. Trimming removed 9 bases from V and 3 bases from J; junction bases left unmatched: 5. The germline CDR1 and CDR2 sequences are LNHDA and SQIVND (reference sequence). The CDR3 is 13 residues long. CDR3 region: CASGTILYNEQFF. The CDR3 nucleotides are TGTGCCAGCGGGACTATACTCTACAATGAGCAGTTCTTC.

The chain is built from TRBV7-2 and TRBJ2-2, with D possibly being TRBD1 (6 bases). This CDR3 spans 15 amino acids. Trimming removed 0 bases at V and 7 bases at J, with 12 bases between. Germline V gives CDR1 SGHTA, CDR2 FQGNSA. The CDR3 sequence is CASSLAGRGHGELFF. The DNA of the CDR3 is TGTGCCAGCAGCTTAGCGGGCAGGGGACACGGGGAGCTGTTTTTT.

The rearrangement uses TRBV10-3 and TRBJ2-5; 7 bases map to TRBD2. CDR1 is ENHRY and CDR2 is SYGVKD in the germline V gene. This CDR3 region has 13 residues. Trimming took 10 bases from V and 1 from J; bases not matched to a gene: 6. CDR3 nucleotides: TGTGCCACCGCTAGCGGAGTCCAAGAGACCCAGTACTTC. Encoded protein: CATASGVQETQYF.

This rearrangement joins TRBV27 to TRBJ1-1; TRBD1 aligns across 7 bases. From germline, CDR1 is MNHEY and CDR2 SMNVEV (reference sequence). The junction had 3 bases not matched to a gene; V was cut back by 5 bases and J by 3 bases. This CDR3 contains 13 residues. The CDR3 sequence is CASSPTGDTEAFF. CDR3 nucleotide sequence: TGTGCCAGCAGTCCAACAGGGGACACTGAAGCTTTCTTT.

Only a few counts were recorded for this clone. V usage is TRBV5-1 and J usage is TRBJ1-4; the match to TRBD1 covers 8 bases. The CDR3 extends over 15 amino acids. Germline V lookup: CDR1 SGHRS, CDR2 YFSETQ. The V segment lost 5 bases and the J segment 0 bases; nucleotides outside the gene matches: 3. The CDR3 sequence is CASRGQGATNEKLFF. CDR3 in DNA: TGCGCCAGCAGAGGACAGGGTGCAACTAATGAAAAACTGTTTTTT.

The chain recombines TRBV6-5 with TRBJ1-4, with D unclear. V was shortened by 7 bases and J by 4 bases, with 13 bases between the two germline ends. CDR1 and CDR2 (germline): MNHEY, SVGAGI. The CDR3 totals 14 residues. CDR3 loop: CASTTRNSNEKLFF. For the CDR3, the DNA is TGTGCCAGCACCACCCGGAACAGTAATGAAAAACTGTTTTTT.

The chain joins TRBV7-6 to TRBJ2-1; 9 bases fit TRBD2. V was pared by 2 bases and J by 9 bases, with 17 bases of the junction left unmatched. Germline V CDR1 and CDR2: SGHVS, FNYEAQ. This CDR3 region has 18 residues. DNA for the CDR3: TGTGCCAGCAGCTTAAATGCGGGGGGACTAGCCAGGGTAGGTGAGCAGTTCTTC. This encodes CASSLNAGGLARVGEQFF.

The chain couples TRBV3-1 (or the pseudogene TRBV3-2) to TRBJ1-6, with D maybe TRBD1 (6 bases). V gave up 1 base and J gave up 14 bases, with 21 bases separating them. Germline V gene sequence: CDR1 LGHDT, CDR2 YNNKEL (reference sequence). The CDR3 sequence is 16 residues long. The CDR3 DNA reads as TGTGCCAGCAGCCAAGGGGGGCCGCGGCAGGGAAGATCCCTCCACTTT. It codes for CASSQGGPRQGRSLHF.

The rearrangement joins TRBV3-1 (or the pseudogene TRBV3-2) to TRBJ1-4; tentative D call: TRBD1 (6 bases). V was pared by 0 bases and J by 11 bases, with 19 bases between. Germline CDR1 and CDR2: LGHDT and YNNKEL (reference sequence). This CDR3 spans 16 amino acids. CDR3 DNA: TGTGCCAGCAGCCAAGATGGAGCGGGGGGCTCTGGGAAACTGTTTTTT. Its translation: CASSQDGAGGSGKLFF.

This chain links TRBV5-6 with TRBJ1-1; maybe TRBD1 (6 bases). The ends were cut back, 2 bases at V and 5 bases at J, with 13 bases in the middle. Germline V gene data show CDR1 as SGHDT and CDR2 as YYEEEE. There are 14 residues in the CDR3. CDR3 DNA sequence: TGTGCCAGCAGCTTCCGAGGGGGAGGGACTGAAGCTTTCTTT. Translated, it gives CASSFRGGGTEAFF.

The chain joins TRBV19 to TRBJ2-4; D may be TRBD1 (5 bases). The CDR3 totals 17 residues. CDR1 is LNHDA, CDR2 SQIVND, per germline (reference sequence). V lost 0 bases and J 0 bases, leaving 12 bases between the germline ends. The chain's CDR3 is CASSIEGRLLAKNIQYF. CDR3 in DNA: TGTGCCAGTAGTATAGAGGGGCGTCTACTAGCCAAAAACATTCAGTACTTC. Full variable domain (rest looked up from reference TRBV19 and TRBJ2-4): DGGITQSPKYLFRKEGQNVTLSCEQNLNHDAMYWYRQDPGQGLRLIYYSQIVNDFQKGDIAEGYSVSREKKESFPLTVTSAQKNPTAFYLCASSIEGRLLAKNIQYFGAGTRLSVL.

The chain is built from TRBV5-1 and TRBJ1-1; 7 nucleotides line up with TRBD1. V was pared by 6 bases and J by 1 base, with 9 bases of the junction left unmatched. The CDR3 is 15 amino acids. From germline, CDR1 is SGHRS and CDR2 YFSETQ. The CDR3 DNA sequence: TGCGCCAGCAAGGTCGAGACAGGGCGGAACACTGAAGCTTTCTTT. Protein sequence: CASKVETGRNTEAFF.

The J gene is TRBJ1-1, the V gene TRBV6-5, with a weak D call TRBD1 (6 bases). V was shortened by 8 bases and J by 10 bases, with 14 bases between the two germline ends. Germline V lookup: CDR1 MNHEY, CDR2 SVGAGI. The CDR3 is made up of 11 amino acids. The CDR3 nucleotides read TGTGCCAGCGCAGGGGAGATAGGAGCTTTCTTT. Protein sequence: CASAGEIGAFF.

V is TRBV7-2 and J is TRBJ1-1; possibly TRBD1 for D (5 bases). The germline CDR1 and CDR2 sequences are SGHTA and FQGNSA. The CDR3 spans 13 residues. V was cut by 0 bases and J by 7 bases, with 9 bases left in between. DNA for the CDR3: TGTGCCAGCAGCTTAGCACAGGCCCGTGAAGCTTTCTTT. This encodes CASSLAQAREAFF.

The chain couples TRBV6-5 to TRBJ2-7; 9 nucleotides match TRBD1. The CDR3 is 15 amino acids. Trimming at V came to 0 bases and at J to 7 bases, leaving 7 bases not matched to a gene. Germline CDR1 reads MNHEY; CDR2 reads SVGAGI. The CDR3 is CASSYSTGQGIEQYF. The CDR3 nucleotides are TGTGCCAGCAGTTACTCGACGGGACAGGGAATAGAGCAGTACTTC.

This clone appeared a single time. The rearrangement joins TRBV29-1 to TRBJ2-2, with 12 bases fitting TRBD2. Germline lookup yields CDR1 SQVTM and CDR2 ANQGSEA. CDR3 length: 17 residues. With 1 base clipped from V and 1 base from J, the junction kept 4 bases outside the gene matches. DNA of the CDR3: TGCAGCGTTGAAGGACTAGCGGGAGTAAGGAACACCGGGGAGCTGTTTTTT. Residues: CSVEGLAGVRNTGELFF.

This clone was detected only a few times. Other DNA sequences from this sample encode an identical CDR3 as well. The chain uses TRBV6-5 and TRBJ2-1; 10 positions match TRBD2. CDR1 and CDR2 from the germline V gene are MNHEY and SVGAGI. With 0 bases clipped from V and 5 bases from J, the junction kept 4 bases outside the gene matches. The length of the CDR3 is 16 residues. The chain's CDR3 is CASSYSRTSGNNEQFF. CDR3 nucleotides: TGTGCCAGCAGTTACTCCCGGACTAGCGGAAACAATGAGCAGTTCTTC.

The CDR3 protein is CASSLRLAGGTQETQYF. DNA of the CDR3: TGTGCCAGCAGTCTCCGACTAGCGGGAGGGACCCAGGAGACCCAGTACTTC. The V call is TRBV6-6, the J call TRBJ2-5; 14 bases are a match to TRBD2. Germline CDR1 and CDR2: MNHNY and SVGAGI (reference sequence). The trim removed 5 bases at V and 5 bases at J, leaving 10 bases unmatched. The CDR3 length is 17 residues.

V and J are TRBV25-1 and TRBJ2-2, with 9 positions matching TRBD1. The ends lost 4 bases at V and 7 bases at J; junction bases unmatched: 13. The CDR3 loop spans 17 amino acids. Germline assignment: CDR1 MGHDK and CDR2 SYGVNS. In nucleotides, the CDR3 is TGTGCCAGCAGTGGGTTCGCCGGACAGGGGAAGGACGGGGAGCTGTTTTTT. Translation gives CASSGFAGQGKDGELFF.

The chain carries TRBV24-1 and TRBJ2-7; 7 positions match TRBD1. Germline V gene sequence: CDR1 KGHDR, CDR2 SFDVKD. J gave up 3 bases and V 7 bases, and 8 bases lay outside the gene matches. This CDR3 has 14 amino acids. CDR3 sequence: CATRLGQIDYEQYF. The CDR3 bases are TGTGCCACCAGGCTGGGACAGATCGACTACGAGCAGTACTTC.

The chain links TRBV19 to TRBJ1-4; no clear D. V lost 5 bases to trimming and J lost 5 bases, with 15 bases between them. CDR1 and CDR2 from the germline V gene are LNHDA and SQIVND (reference sequence). The CDR3 contains 15 residues. The CDR3: CASSGRGGLNEKLFF. The CDR3 coding sequence is TGTGCCAGTAGTGGCCGAGGCGGATTAAATGAAAAACTGTTTTTT.